This is a list of T cell receptor beta chains from one sample in a study of blood T cell repertoires in COVID-19. Profiling relied on immunoSEQ multiplex PCR, and the TCRdb table lists in-frame clones only, not all of them. The table lists about 290,000 clones, approximately 80% of them singletons. Sequencing was carried out using peripheral blood. The receptors derive from a woman in her fifties or sixties with active or convalescent COVID-19. Both conserved end residues are trimmed from each CDR3. The listing skips clone size in some rows; elsewhere it reads once, few, many or a size class.

CDR3aa | j_gene | v_gene | abundance
ASSVAVNTGELF | TRBJ2-2 | TRBV2 | -
ASGTRGGMNTEAF | TRBJ1-1 | TRBV12-5 | -
ASSQELAWAKNIQY | TRBJ2-4 | TRBV3-1/TRBV3-2 | -
ASSHQGGFLAKNIQY | TRBJ2-4 | TRBV11-2 | few
ASTRLAGISGANVLT | TRBJ2-6 | TRBV5-1 | -
ASGTSGTYEQY | TRBJ2-7 | TRBV5-4 | few
ASSKGLARGDTQY | TRBJ2-3 | TRBV19 | -
ASSPAKASGETQY | TRBJ2-5 | TRBV5-1 | -
SFRTASGNTIY | TRBJ1-3 | TRBV29-1 | few
ASSHGTAGNTIY | TRBJ1-3 | TRBV3-1/TRBV3-2 | -
ASSRRTGVGEQY | TRBJ2-7 | TRBV9 | -
ASSQGRASGRYEQY | TRBJ2-7 | TRBV4-1 | -
ATLPTSEARYEQY | TRBJ2-7 | TRBV10-3 | -
ASSHAPFGGVGNTEAF | TRBJ1-1 | TRBV28 | -
ASSQGARGTGGFGQTQY | TRBJ2-5 | TRBV4-2 | -
ASSYSGLQNTDTQY | TRBJ2-3 | TRBV6-2/TRBV6-3 | -
ASTRGGLEAF | TRBJ1-1 | TRBV12-3/TRBV12-4 | -
SASEQSNYGYT | TRBJ1-2 | TRBV20-1 | -
ASSRETSGTTDTQY | TRBJ2-3 | TRBV4-2 | -
ASSSGGAYEYGYT | TRBJ1-2 | TRBV27 | -
ASRTGVGQF | TRBJ2-1 | TRBV10-1 | -
ASSLLAPGNYGYT | TRBJ1-2 | TRBV7-8 | -
ASSRAGGRPNEQF | TRBJ2-1 | TRBV6-6 | -
ASSHSSVRAGELF | TRBJ2-2 | TRBV19 | few
ASSSRGNYGYT | TRBJ1-2 | TRBV5-4 | -
ASNSPGTGVLGANVLT | TRBJ2-6 | TRBV19 | -
ASSSSTGVAGNTIY | TRBJ1-3 | TRBV28 | once
ASSQEPLAGGNEQY | TRBJ2-7 | TRBV4-1 | -
ASSAGTSLRSTDTQY | TRBJ2-3 | TRBV9 | -
ASSELNRGQMTTGELF | TRBJ2-2 | TRBV25-1 | -
ASNRDVWDTQY | TRBJ2-3 | TRBV6-5 | -
ASSLNLGGVGKAF | TRBJ1-1 | TRBV27 | -
ASSLGQNRREETQY | TRBJ2-5 | TRBV13 | -
ASSRRPGGNTEAF | TRBJ1-1 | TRBV3-1/TRBV3-2 | many
ASSLAGTGGILTKNIQY | TRBJ2-4 | TRBV7-9 | -
ASSLDPVEETQY | TRBJ2-5 | TRBV5-4 | few
ASSQVSGATYNEQF | TRBJ2-1 | TRBV4-2 | few
ASSPPQGTNTGELF | TRBJ2-2 | TRBV18 | -
ACSRTGGTEAF | TRBJ1-1 | TRBV30 | -
ASSRQVDSGNTIY | TRBJ1-3 | TRBV9 | -
SVLTDRGNTGELF | TRBJ2-2 | TRBV29-1 | once
ASSLARGHNQPQH | TRBJ1-5 | TRBV28 | -
AGQGGDEKLF | TRBJ1-4 | TRBV11-2 | -
ASSQGEGGLNEKLF | TRBJ1-4 | TRBV25-1 | -
ATSRSPQGEQY | TRBJ2-7 | TRBV15 | -
ASSDSGTGADGYT | TRBJ1-2 | TRBV6-4 | -
ARGPSEEGYT | TRBJ1-2 | TRBV30 | few
ASSADRGPLDEQY | TRBJ2-7 | TRBV2 | -